This TCR beta chain was recovered during a study of human T cells and chemical hapten exposure. About the study: The upper back received 0.01% DPC by patch testing, with results read at 6 days.

TCRdb used MiXCR to reprocess the RACE reads, holding one entry per CDR3 protein. The top ten hold 8.4% of the sample, which has around 300,000 distinct CDR3 sequences, 6% to 8.5% seen once. Time point in this sample: patch test 1, 2 weeks after DPC sensitization. Sample treatment: therapeutic diphenylcyclopropenone sensitization with weekly scalp DPC. V lost 0 bases, J lost 4 bases, and 6 bases stayed unmatched. The CDR3 has 15 amino acids. Germline V gene sequence: CDR1 MNHEY, CDR2 SVGAGI. The source was whole blood, collected in connection with sensitization to the hapten diphenylcyclopropenone (DPC). This chain links TRBV6-5 with TRBJ2-7, with TRBD1 matching 7 bases. This receptor was taken from a woman in her late teens or twenties with alopecia areata. Some clones in this sample may be carry-over from other donors' samples. The CDR3 sequence is CASSYSKGQPYEQYF. CDR3 bases: TGTGCCAGCAGTTACTCGAAGGGACAGCCATACGAGCAGTACTTC.